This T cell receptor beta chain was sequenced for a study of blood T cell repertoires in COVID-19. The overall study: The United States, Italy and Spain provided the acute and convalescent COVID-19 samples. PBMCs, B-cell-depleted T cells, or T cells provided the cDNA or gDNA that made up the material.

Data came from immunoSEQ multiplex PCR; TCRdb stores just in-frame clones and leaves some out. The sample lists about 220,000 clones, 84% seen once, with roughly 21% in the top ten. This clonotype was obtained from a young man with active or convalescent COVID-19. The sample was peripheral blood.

CDR3 protein: CASSVAPVNTDTQYF. The CDR3, as DNA: TGTGCCAGCAGCGTAGCTCCCGTAAACACAGATACGCAGTATTTT. The chain recombines TRBV9 with TRBJ2-3; D not resolved. CDR1 is SGDLS and CDR2 is YYNGEE in the germline V gene. V lost 0 bases and J 2 bases, leaving 10 bases between the germline ends. This CDR3 contains 15 residues.